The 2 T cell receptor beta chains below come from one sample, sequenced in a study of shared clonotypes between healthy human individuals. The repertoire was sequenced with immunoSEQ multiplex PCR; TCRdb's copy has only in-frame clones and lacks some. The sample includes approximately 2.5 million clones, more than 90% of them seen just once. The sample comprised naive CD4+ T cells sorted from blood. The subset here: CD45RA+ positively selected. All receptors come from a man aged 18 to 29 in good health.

The CDR3 here is CASSEDPLGGYGYTF. CDR3 coding DNA: TGTGCCAGCAGTGAAGACCCTCTCGGCGGCTATGGCTACACCTTC. The chain links TRBV6-1 to TRBJ1-2; D remains unclear. The CDR3 length is 15 residues. Germline lookup yields CDR1 MNHNS and CDR2 SASEGT. The V end lost 1 base, the J end lost 4 bases, and 13 bases lay between the germline ends.

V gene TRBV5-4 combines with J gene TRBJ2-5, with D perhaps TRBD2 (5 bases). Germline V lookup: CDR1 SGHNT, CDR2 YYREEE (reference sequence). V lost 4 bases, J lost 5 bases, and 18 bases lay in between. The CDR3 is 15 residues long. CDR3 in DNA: TGTGCCAGCAGCCTTCAGAGCGGATCCACTGAGACCCAGTACTTC. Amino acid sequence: CASSLQSGSTETQYF.